These T cell receptor beta chains were read from a single sample in a study of blood T cell repertoires in COVID-19. Sequencing used immunoSEQ multiplex PCR; TCRdb keeps in-frame clones, though not all of them. This sample yields 250,000 to 350,000 clones, of which about nine tenths are seen a single time; about 0.94% belongs to the top ten. The sequenced sample was peripheral blood. The receptor set was obtained from a woman in her thirties or forties who had recovered from COVID-19. The CDR3 runs from the conserved cysteine through the conserved F or W. D genes are given only for firm matches. Size values are once, few and many counts, or a class for expanded clones, and some rows have none.

d_call	v_call	clone_size	j_call	cdr3_aa	cdr3_nt
.	TRBV7-2	.	TRBJ1-3	CASSLALGAGNTIYF	TGTGCCAGCAGCTTAGCGCTCGGGGCTGGAAACACCATATATTTT
TRBD2	TRBV3-1/TRBV3-2	.	TRBJ2-5	CASSQASGTKETQYF	TGTGCCAGCAGCCAGGCTAGCGGGACGAAAGAGACCCAGTACTTC
.	TRBV7-8	once	TRBJ2-2	CASSRTPGELFF	TGTGCCAGCAGCCGGACACCCGGGGAGCTGTTTTTT
.	TRBV10-3	.	TRBJ1-2	CAISDRETNYGYTF	TGTGCCATCAGTGACAGGGAAACTAACTATGGCTACACCTTC
.	TRBV7-9	few	TRBJ1-6	CASSLVAGTSNSPLHF	TGTGCCAGCAGCTTAGTTGCTGGGACATCTAATTCACCCCTCCACTTT
.	TRBV3-1/TRBV3-2	.	TRBJ1-1	CASSQDGGNTEAFF	TGTGCCAGCAGCCAAGACGGGGGGAACACTGAAGCTTTCTTT
TRBD1	TRBV5-4	once	TRBJ2-2	CASSPTGRGDTGELFF	TGTGCCAGCAGCCCGACAGGGCGCGGAGACACCGGGGAGCTGTTTTTT
TRBD2	TRBV11-2	.	TRBJ2-1	CASSLSASGNHNEQFF	TGTGCCAGCAGCTTATCGGCTAGCGGGAACCACAATGAGCAGTTCTTC
TRBD1	TRBV19	.	TRBJ1-1	CASTRPGTGRTEAFF	TGTGCCAGTACCCGACCAGGGACAGGGCGAACTGAAGCTTTCTTT
.	TRBV5-5	.	TRBJ2-7	CASSPQGYEQYF	TGTGCCAGCAGCCCGCAGGGGTACGAGCAGTACTTC
TRBD1	TRBV18	.	TRBJ2-7	CASSPPPGQGVYEQYF	TGTGCCAGCTCACCTCCTCCGGGACAGGGGGTCTACGAGCAGTACTTC
TRBD2	TRBV19	.	TRBJ2-2	CASSIGLAGGSTGELFF	TGTGCCAGTAGTATAGGTCTAGCGGGAGGCTCCACCGGGGAGCTGTTTTTT
TRBD2	TRBV30	.	TRBJ2-1	CAFNSGGTYNEQFF	TGTGCCTTCAATAGCGGGGGGACCTACAATGAGCAGTTCTTC
TRBD2	TRBV7-9	.	TRBJ2-3	CASSLEGGETDTQYF	TGTGCCAGCAGCTTAGAGGGAGGGGAAACAGATACGCAGTATTTT
.	TRBV19	.	TRBJ2-3	CASSPPGADTQYF	TGTGCCAGTAGTCCTCCAGGGGCAGATACGCAGTATTTT
.	TRBV15	.	TRBJ2-1	CATSRDWAEPHNEQFF	TGTGCCACCAGCAGAGATTGGGCAGAGCCCCACAATGAGCAGTTCTTC
.	TRBV7-7	.	TRBJ2-2	CASSQGGLNTGELFF	TGTGCCAGCAGTCAAGGGGGTCTGAACACCGGGGAGCTGTTTTTT
TRBD1	TRBV7-8	.	TRBJ1-3	CASSPTPGQGAQRGNTIYF	TGTGCCAGCAGCCCGACTCCGGGACAGGGGGCGCAAAGAGGAAACACCATATATTTT
.	TRBV27	.	TRBJ1-2	CASSFTSGFGYTF	TGTGCCAGCAGCTTCACCTCGGGGTTTGGCTACACCTTC
.	TRBV4-1	.	TRBJ2-1	CASSQLGGKSYNEQFF	TGCGCCAGCAGCCAGTTAGGCGGGAAGTCCTACAATGAGCAGTTCTTC
.	TRBV19	.	TRBJ1-2	CASSILDRNYGYTF	TGTGCCAGTAGTATTCTGGACAGAAACTATGGCTACACCTTC
TRBD1	TRBV20-1	.	TRBJ1-3	CSASDTGGVTGNTIYF	TGCAGTGCTAGTGATACAGGGGGAGTTACTGGAAACACCATATATTTT
TRBD1	TRBV28	once	TRBJ2-7	CASRETGTGNYEQYF	TGTGCCAGCAGAGAAACCGGGACAGGAAACTACGAGCAGTACTTC
.	TRBV27	.	TRBJ2-7	CASSLSGLNSYEQYF	TGTGCCAGCAGTTTATCAGGACTGAACTCCTACGAGCAGTACTTC
.	TRBV7-8	.	TRBJ1-6	CASSFTSVGQGTHSPLHF	TGTGCCAGCAGCTTTACCAGCGTTGGGCAGGGAACGCATTCGCCCCTCCACTTT
TRBD1	TRBV7-9	.	TRBJ2-5	CASSIRDRETQYF	TGTGCCAGCAGCATCCGGGACAGGGAGACCCAGTACTTC
TRBD1	TRBV18	.	TRBJ1-1	CASSPQGEQNTEAFF	TGTGCCAGCTCTCCACAGGGGGAGCAAAACACTGAAGCTTTCTTT
.	TRBV2	.	TRBJ2-7	CASHWGQDEQYF	TGTGCCAGCCATTGGGGGCAGGACGAGCAGTACTTC
TRBD2	TRBV5-5	.	TRBJ2-3	CASSSTRGADTQYF	TGTGCCAGCAGCTCGACCCGGGGGGCAGATACGCAGTATTTT
.	TRBV27	.	TRBJ1-2	CASSFGTPLSYGYTF	TGTGCCAGCAGTTTCGGGACACCCCTCTCCTATGGCTACACCTTC
TRBD1	TRBV18	.	TRBJ1-5	CASSPSGGNSNQPQHF	TGTGCCAGCTCACCGTCAGGGGGAAATAGCAATCAGCCCCAGCATTTT
.	TRBV6-5	.	TRBJ2-7	CASSRGGSPYEQYF	TGTGCCAGCAGTAGGGGAGGTTCTCCCTACGAGCAGTACTTC
.	TRBV7-2	.	TRBJ2-1	CASRDWPSYNEQFF	TGTGCCAGCCGTGACTGGCCCTCCTACAATGAGCAGTTCTTC
TRBD2	TRBV7-9	.	TRBJ2-3	CASSFVLAGGTDTQYF	TGTGCCAGCAGCTTCGTTCTAGCGGGGGGCACAGATACGCAGTATTTT
TRBD1	TRBV19	.	TRBJ2-7	CASSSGQPYEQYF	TGTGCCAGTAGTTCGGGACAGCCGTACGAGCAGTACTTC
.	TRBV24-1	.	TRBJ2-1	CATSDLGLGTYNEQFF	TGTGCCACCAGTGATTTGGGACTGGGGACCTACAATGAGCAGTTCTTC
TRBD1	TRBV28	.	TRBJ1-2	CASSPGQSYGYTF	TGTGCCAGCAGTCCGGGACAGAGCTATGGCTACACCTTC
.	TRBV7-9	.	TRBJ2-2	CASSLGQDHTGELFF	TGTGCCAGCAGCTTAGGACAGGATCACACCGGGGAGCTGTTTTTT